The clone carrying this T cell receptor (beta chain) was seen just once. This specimen comes from a study of glioma-infiltrating T cells after dendritic cell vaccination. Whole-study context: Monocyte-derived dendritic cells, cultured approximately 7 days with IL-4 and GM-CSF, were pulsed with autologous tumor lysate.

The germline CDR1 and CDR2 sequences are SNHLY and FYNNEI. The CDR3 has 20 residues. Losses at the gene ends were 3 bases for V and 1 base for J; bases not matched to a gene: 9. Amplification used 60 V beta primers and 13 J beta primers. Method: immunoSEQ multiplex PCR; TCRdb's copy keeps in-frame clones and lacks some. The sample shows roughly 41,000 clones, just under 85% of them seen only once. The sample was blood, taken before dendritic cell vaccination. The origin of this receptor is a human donor with glioblastoma. The chain is built from TRBV2 and TRBJ2-2, with 15 bases that match TRBD2. The CDR3 region has the DNA TGTGCCAGCAGTGACGATTGGACTAGCGGGGGGGAAATGAACACCGGGGAGCTGTTTTTT. Its translation: CASSDDWTSGGEMNTGELFF. The full variable domain, completed using reference TRBV2 and TRBJ2-2, is EPEVTQTPSHQVTQMGQEVILRCVPISNHLYFYWYRQILGQKVEFLVSFYNNEISEKSEIFDDQFSVERPDGSNFTLKIRSTKLEDSAMYFCASSDDWTSGGEMNTGELFFGEGSRLTVL.